Listed below are T cell receptor beta chains from one sample, sequenced in a study of blood T cells in healthy people across ages. TCRdb recomputed calls from the 5' RACE reads with MiXCR, one row per CDR3 protein. The top ten hold 5.5% to 8% of the sample, which has about 1.4 million distinct CDR3 sequences, roughly 60% seen once. Input material: blood. The receptors were gathered from a man younger than 35 in good health. Both conserved end residues are trimmed from each CDR3.

cdr3_length v_call cdr3_aa
11 TRBV5-5 ASRDSLRDEQY
11 TRBV11-2 TSTGTDPYEQY
12 TRBV6-1 ASNDRASQETQY
12 TRBV28 ASTSGTRFDEQY
12 TRBV20-1 SARDAGVSYEQY
12 TRBV11-2 ASSLGDRGNEQF
14 TRBV5-1 ASSWGMDPDNSPLH
11 TRBV27 ASSRTGDHEQY
11 TRBV5-1 ASSFQGAGGYT
11 TRBV29-1 SVGVGSSYEQY
14 TRBV6-2/TRBV6-3 ASSRGDSGGAYEQY